The entry below describes one T cell receptor (beta chain). Its antigen remains unidentified. Nothing much larger sits one base from this clone, and base qualities are not available. This sample stems from a study of blood T cell repertoires in COVID-19 (TCRdb year 2020). The study in broad terms: The collaborator samples originated in the United States, Italy and Spain and spanned the acute and convalescent phases of COVID-19. The sample metadata nearly always contained a de-identified subject ID, COVID-19 status, age in years and sex. The samples were drawn from the first 160 participants of the ongoing ImmuneRACE study and from 950 to 1,500 subjects provided by 6 global collaborators. The material from the prospective study consisted of cDNA or gDNA derived from T cells, B-cell-depleted T cells, or PBMCs. Where HLA class I and class II types were available, the types were taken from metadata supplied by the sample provider, not from assay-based typing. The repertoires were released in a freely available public database meant as a resource for research on the immune response to SARS-CoV-2. Deeply sampled blood TCRbeta repertoires from subjects exposed to, actively infected with, or recovered from COVID-19 were included in the dataset.

Collaborating institutions collected whole blood in K2EDTA tubes following their own protocols. Collaborator samples were shipped for TCRbeta analysis as frozen whole blood, isolated PBMCs, or DNA extracted from either sample type. TCRbeta CDR3 regions were amplified from genomic DNA using the immunoSEQ Assay, a bias-controlled multiplex PCR. For the original study's pipeline: Within the assay, amplification of reference gene primers was used to estimate how many nucleated cells each sample contained. To quantify the absolute abundance of each unique TCRbeta CDR3 rearrangement, sequence reads were collapsed and filtered. For each sample, productive Simpson clonality was calculated as the square root of Simpson's diversity index across productive rearrangements. TCRdb retrieved this table from immuneACCESS and kept in-frame rearrangements only. Not all clones are present; in checked studies, unresolved V genes account for under half, and no reason is known for the remainder. V, J and clone size are taken as reported in that table, and D and trimming were inferred from the DNA itself. For this sample there are over 75,000 clones; around 80% appear just once. More than 1% of the sample is held by the ten biggest clonotypes.

The paper as a whole reports these results and caveats: The quantity of clinical and demographic metadata differed by source and by participant and was supplied without curation.

The sequence derives from a woman of 80 years or more with acute or convalescent COVID-19. The sequencing input was peripheral blood.

CDR3 region: CASSLVNRGGEQFF. In nucleotides, the sequence is TGTGCCAGCAGTTTAGTAAACAGGGGCGGTGAGCAGTTCTTC. The V gene is TRBV27 and the J gene is TRBJ2-1; 7 junctional bases match TRBD1. The CDR3 covers 14 residues, taking in both the cysteine and the phenylalanine. Only CDR3 DNA is held: 42 bases, read in frame from base 1. Trimming accounts for 2 bases at V and 9 bases at J, while the number of junction bases matched to no gene is 7. In the germline V gene (reference sequence), CDR1 corresponds to MNHEY and CDR2 to SMNVEV.